The T cell receptor (beta chain) under discussion was sequenced for a study of cytomegalovirus exposure and HLA in healthy donors. Study-wide points: There were a few CMV-associated chains whose specificity for CMV antigens was confirmed in vitro. According to reports, the classifier identified cytomegalovirus status with high specificity and sensitivity.

Clones were read by immunoSEQ multiplex PCR, and TCRdb kept only the in-frame ones, dropping some. The sample includes about 72,000 clones, around 95% of them seen just once. Remarks on this clone: Its matching antigen is unknown.

Trimming cost V 0 bases and J 9 bases, with 7 bases left between them. CDR1 SGHDN and CDR2 FVKESK come from the germline V gene. The CDR3 extends over 12 amino acids. The sample taken for sequencing was PBMCs. The J gene is TRBJ2-3, the V gene TRBV14, with D maybe TRBD1 (5 bases). The TCR comes from a woman younger than 30 in good health and CMV-seropositive. The CDR3 nucleotides read TGTGCCAGCAGCCAAGAGGGGCGCACGCAGTATTTT. It translates to CASSQEGRTQYF.